This TCR beta chain originates from a study of regulatory T cells in long-lasting Graves disease. Time point noted: newly diagnosed GD, antithyroid drugs for less than 3 months. PBMCs provided the RNA from which the TCR library was made. Those enrolled as patients came out of an endocrinology department in Xi'an, China. Remarks on this clonotype: The junction departs from the called germline gene at one end, perhaps through a read error.

The germline gives CDR1 MDHEN, CDR2 SYDVKM. This CDR3 is built from 14 residues. Sequencing libraries for TCR beta were prepared with iRepertoire HTBI primers and Arm-PCR of CDR3 regions. TCRdb re-derived calls from the multiplex PCR reads in MiXCR, one entry per CDR3 protein. The sample contains some 220,000 distinct CDR3 sequences, 15% to 20% of which appear only once. These same records also appear under a second study, on T cells in Graves' hyperthyroidism and ophthalmopathy. This second report adds: Diagnostic assessment was based on clinical symptoms, serum thyroxine and TRAb, thyroid ultrasound and orbital computed tomography. The HTBI primer set drove a first-round RT-PCR of the TCR CDR3.

The receptor comes from a woman aged 25 to 45 with Graves disease. The sample in question was peripheral blood mononuclear cells (PBMCs), obtained at new diagnosis, from a patient treated with antithyroid drugs. The chain couples TRBV28 to TRBJ1-1, with TRBD1 as a possible D gene (6 bases). The CDR3 DNA is TGTGCCAGCAGTTTCACAGGGCAGAGGACTGAAGCTTTATTT. This sequence encodes CASSFTGQRTEALF. The whole variable domain, filled in from reference TRBV28 and TRBJ1-1, reads DVKVTQSSRYLVKRTGEKVFLECVQDMDHENMFWYRQDPGLGLRLIYFSYDVKMKEKGDIPEGYSVSREKKERFSLILESASTNQTSMYLCASSFTGQRTEALFGQGTRLTVV.